Here is one T cell receptor (beta chain) with its context. This entry belongs to a study of blood T cell repertoires in COVID-19. Across the study: Both acute and convalescent COVID-19 samples were obtained from the United States, Italy and Spain. The analysed material was cDNA or gDNA that came from T cells, B-cell-depleted T cells, or PBMCs.

V dropped 6 bases and J dropped 8; count of bases not matched to a gene: 5. The germline V gene encodes CDR1 MNHEY and CDR2 SVGAGI. The CDR3 totals 13 residues. Per the original methods: Scientists estimated how many nucleated cells there were by amplifying reference gene primers. Using immunoSEQ multiplex PCR, the repertoire was profiled, and TCRdb retains in-frame clones only, with some absent. The V and J calls and clone size come from that table; D and trimming were worked out from the DNA. The sample holds roughly 350,000 clones, 85% seen once. The genes are TRBV6-5 and TRBJ1-4, with 8 nucleotides matching TRBD1. The sample was peripheral blood. The receptor was isolated from a woman aged 18-29 years with acute or convalescent COVID-19. CDR3 bases: TGTGCCAGCAGCCGGGACAGGCTGGAAAAACTGTTTTTT. Protein: CASSRDRLEKLFF.